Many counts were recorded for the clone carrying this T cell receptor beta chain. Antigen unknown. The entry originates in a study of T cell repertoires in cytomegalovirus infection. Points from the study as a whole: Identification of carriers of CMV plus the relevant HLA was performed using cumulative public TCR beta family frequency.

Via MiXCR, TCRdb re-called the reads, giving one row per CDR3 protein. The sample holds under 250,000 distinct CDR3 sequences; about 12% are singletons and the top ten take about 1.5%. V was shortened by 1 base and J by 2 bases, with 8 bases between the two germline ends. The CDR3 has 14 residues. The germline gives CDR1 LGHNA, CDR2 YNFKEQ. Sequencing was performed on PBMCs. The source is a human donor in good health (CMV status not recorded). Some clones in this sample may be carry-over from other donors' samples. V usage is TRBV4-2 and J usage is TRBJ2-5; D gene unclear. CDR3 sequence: CASSQGPAQETQYF. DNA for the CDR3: TGTGCCAGCAGCCAAGGCCCAGCACAAGAGACCCAGTACTTC.